The 9 T cell receptor beta chains given below trace back to one sample, sequenced in a study of glioma-infiltrating T cells. TCR alpha and beta CDR3 regions were amplified from RNA using iRepertoire nested multiplex PCR. TCRdb reprocessed the multiplex PCR reads with MiXCR, giving one entry per CDR3 protein. The sample lists over 100,000 distinct CDR3 sequences; less than 30% were seen once. What was sequenced was glioma tissue, nonneoplastic brain tissue, or PBMCs (not recorded which). These receptors came from a human donor with low-grade glioma or glioblastoma, undergoing nonglioma brain surgery, or in good health (not recorded which).

This clonotype was observed at least ten times. The chain recombines TRBV6-2 or TRBV6-3 with TRBJ1-5, with TRBD1 identical over 7 bases. There are 15 residues in the CDR3. Trimming took 5 bases from V and 9 from J; bases not matched to a gene: 13. Germline-derived CDR1 and CDR2 are MNHEY and SVGEGT. In DNA, the CDR3 is TGTGCCAGCAGTAAAAGTACCGGCCAGGGGGTGCCCCAGCATTTT. It is translated as CASSKSTGQGVPQHF.

This clonotype was detected many times. CDR3 DNA: TGTGCCAGCAGTGGACAGGGGGCGCGGTACTATGGCTACACCTTC. Translation: CASSGQGARYYGYTF. The rearrangement uses TRBV6-1 and TRBJ1-2; 10 nucleotides agree with TRBD1. CDR3 length equals 15 residues. Germline V lookup: CDR1 MNHNS, CDR2 SASEGT. V trimming: 4 bases; J trimming: 3 bases; junction bases outside the gene matches: 5.

This clonotype was found once. The chain is built from TRBV29-1 and TRBJ1-2; 8 bases line up with TRBD1. Germline loops: CDR1 SQVTM, CDR2 ANQGSEA. J lost 2 bases, V lost 6 bases, and 8 bases had no gene match. The CDR3 sequence is 14 residues long. The CDR3 region has the DNA TGCAGCGTCCTAAGGGACAGGATAAACTATGGCTACACCTTC. This sequence encodes CSVLRDRINYGYTF.

This clonotype was found many times. V is TRBV29-1 and J is TRBJ2-1, with TRBD2 identical over 11 bases. This CDR3 has 14 amino acids. J was trimmed by 4 bases and V by 3 bases; bases with no gene match: 2. The germline gives CDR1 SQVTM, CDR2 ANQGSEA. In DNA form, the CDR3 reads TGCAGCGTTGAGCCTAGCGGGGGGTACAATGAGCAGTTCTTC. This translates into CSVEPSGGYNEQFF.

A word on this clonotype: The junction departs from germline at one end; a sequencing error may be responsible. This chain connects TRBV9 to TRBJ2-1; the match to TRBD2 covers 11 bases. Germline loops: CDR1 SGDLS, CDR2 YYNGEE. This CDR3 region has 18 residues. The DNA of the CDR3 is TGTACCAGCAGCGTGGGGATGACTAGCGGGAACTCCCCGGGTGAGCAGTTCTTC. Translating it yields CTSSVGMTSGNSPGEQFF.

With regard to this clonotype: One end of the junction varies from germline; a read error may be responsible. The chain carries TRBV5-1 and TRBJ1-1; D possibly corresponds to TRBD1 (5 bases). Germline loops: CDR1 SGHRS, CDR2 YFSETQ. CDR3 length: 13 amino acids. CDR3 sequence: CASSWGGVTKAFF. CDR3 coding DNA: TGCGCCAGCAGCTGGGGGGGGGTCACTAAAGCTTTCTTT.

This clonotype was seen many times. V is TRBV5-1 and J is TRBJ2-7; 8 nucleotides align to TRBD1. Trimming at V came to 4 bases and at J to 6 bases, leaving 12 bases not matched to a gene. Germline assignment: CDR1 SGHRS and CDR2 YFSETQ. The CDR3 is 15 residues long. CDR3 sequence reads: CASSPRQGRTLEQYF. CDR3 DNA sequence: TGCGCCAGCAGCCCCCGACAGGGGCGGACGCTCGAGCAGTACTTC.

This clonotype showed up many times. The chain couples TRBV2 to TRBJ1-1; possibly TRBD1 for D (5 bases). CDR3 length equals 16 residues. The germline V and J ends were trimmed by 6 bases and 0 bases, with 17 bases remaining between them. Germline assignment: CDR1 SNHLY and CDR2 FYNNEI. The CDR3 loop is CASRPREGRMNTEAFF. In DNA form, the CDR3 reads TGTGCCAGCAGACCCAGGGAGGGCAGAATGAACACTGAAGCTTTCTTT.

This clonotype appeared many times. J is TRBJ2-3 and V is TRBV7-9; D not certain. Trimming cost V 5 bases and J 5 bases, with 11 bases left between them. Germline V gene sequence: CDR1 SEHNR, CDR2 FQNEAQ (reference sequence). The CDR3 is 13 amino acids. In DNA, the CDR3 is TGTGCCAGCAGCCCTCGTCCGAGAGATACGCAGTATTTT. Protein product: CASSPRPRDTQYF.